A selection of T cell receptor beta chains follows, all from one sample in a study of blood T cell repertoires in COVID-19. The table came from immunoSEQ multiplex PCR; TCRdb's copy has only in-frame clones and leaves some out. Of a few hundred thousand clones detected, approximately 89% appear once; the ten largest clones hold roughly 3.9%. Sequencing was carried out using peripheral blood. Receptors were obtained from an older woman with COVID-19, enrolled during active disease. The CDR3 runs from the conserved cysteine through the conserved F or W. The order of the fields is clone size, V gene, J gene, D gene, CDR3 DNA, CDR3 protein. D genes are given only for firm matches. Size values are once, few and many counts, or a class for expanded clones, and some rows have none.

clone_size: NA; v_call: TRBV3-1/TRBV3-2; j_call: TRBJ2-5; d_call: NA; cdr3_nt: TGTGCCAGCAGCCGGAGGGGGGGCGCTCAAGAGACCCAGTACTTC; cdr3_aa: CASSRRGGAQETQYF
clone_size: few; v_call: TRBV30; j_call: TRBJ2-3; d_call: TRBD2; cdr3_nt: TGTGCCTGGAGGAGACTCGGGGGGGCCGTTTCAGATACGCAGTATTTT; cdr3_aa: CAWRRLGGAVSDTQYF
clone_size: NA; v_call: TRBV29-1; j_call: TRBJ2-7; d_call: TRBD1; cdr3_nt: TGCAGCGTTGGTCCCAGGGGGACCTACGAGCAGTACTTC; cdr3_aa: CSVGPRGTYEQYF
clone_size: NA; v_call: TRBV5-4; j_call: TRBJ2-3; d_call: TRBD2; cdr3_nt: TGTGCCAGCAGCTCCCCACGACCGGGACTAGGCACAGATACGCAGTATTTT; cdr3_aa: CASSSPRPGLGTDTQYF
clone_size: NA; v_call: TRBV4-1; j_call: TRBJ1-6; d_call: NA; cdr3_nt: TGCGCCAGCAGGGACGGGGATAATTCACCCCTCCACTTT; cdr3_aa: CASRDGDNSPLHF
clone_size: NA; v_call: TRBV6-5; j_call: TRBJ1-2; d_call: NA; cdr3_nt: TGTGCCAGCAGACCGGGACATGGGGCTAACTATGGCTACACCTTC; cdr3_aa: CASRPGHGANYGYTF
clone_size: NA; v_call: TRBV28; j_call: TRBJ2-4; d_call: NA; cdr3_nt: TGTGCCAGCAGTATCCGGGACACTCCTTCCAAAAACATTCAGTACTTC; cdr3_aa: CASSIRDTPSKNIQYF
clone_size: NA; v_call: TRBV6-6; j_call: TRBJ1-2; d_call: TRBD1; cdr3_nt: TGTGCCAGCAGACAAACAGGGGGTAGGCGAAACTATGGCTACACCTTC; cdr3_aa: CASRQTGGRRNYGYTF
clone_size: NA; v_call: TRBV2; j_call: TRBJ1-2; d_call: TRBD1; cdr3_nt: TGTGCCAGCAGTGTGGACAGGGGTGGCTACACCTTC; cdr3_aa: CASSVDRGGYTF
clone_size: NA; v_call: TRBV6-2/TRBV6-3; j_call: TRBJ1-2; d_call: NA; cdr3_nt: TGTGCCAGCAGTAGCGGAGATGGCTACACCTTC; cdr3_aa: CASSSGDGYTF
clone_size: NA; v_call: TRBV6-5; j_call: TRBJ1-4; d_call: TRBD1; cdr3_nt: TGTGCCAGCAGAGGACAGGGGAATGAAAAACTGTTTTTT; cdr3_aa: CASRGQGNEKLFF
clone_size: NA; v_call: TRBV5-5; j_call: TRBJ2-1; d_call: NA; cdr3_nt: NA; cdr3_aa: CASSLVAGGASLLFF
clone_size: NA; v_call: TRBV10-3; j_call: TRBJ1-2; d_call: TRBD1; cdr3_nt: TGTGCCATCGCCGGACAGGGGGCAGTCTATGGCTACACCTTC; cdr3_aa: CAIAGQGAVYGYTF
clone_size: NA; v_call: TRBV6-6; j_call: TRBJ1-2; d_call: NA; cdr3_nt: TGTGCCAGCAGTTACTCGAGGGCGGCAAACTATGGCTACACCTTC; cdr3_aa: CASSYSRAANYGYTF
clone_size: NA; v_call: TRBV2; j_call: TRBJ1-5; d_call: TRBD1; cdr3_nt: TGTGCCAGCAGCAGGGACAGTTTCAATCAGCCCCAGCATTTT; cdr3_aa: CASSRDSFNQPQHF
clone_size: NA; v_call: TRBV19; j_call: TRBJ1-5; d_call: TRBD1; cdr3_nt: TGTGCCAGTAGTCTGCCACAGGGGGCTACGAGCAATCAGCCCCAGCATTTT; cdr3_aa: CASSLPQGATSNQPQHF
clone_size: NA; v_call: TRBV6-5; j_call: TRBJ2-3; d_call: TRBD1; cdr3_nt: TGTGCCAGCAGAAAAAGGACAGGGGGTTCAGATACGCAGTATTTT; cdr3_aa: CASRKRTGGSDTQYF
clone_size: NA; v_call: TRBV9; j_call: TRBJ2-5; d_call: TRBD2; cdr3_nt: TGTGCCAGCAGCCAGAGCGGGGGGGAGACCCAGTACTTC; cdr3_aa: CASSQSGGETQYF
clone_size: NA; v_call: TRBV15; j_call: TRBJ2-2; d_call: NA; cdr3_nt: TGTGCCACCAGCATGGGGGGGGCGGGAGAGAACACCGGGGAGCTGTTTTTT; cdr3_aa: CATSMGGAGENTGELFF
clone_size: NA; v_call: TRBV29-1; j_call: TRBJ1-3; d_call: NA; cdr3_nt: TGCAGCGTTGAAGGGCCCACGTCCACCATATATTTT; cdr3_aa: CSVEGPTSTIYF
clone_size: NA; v_call: TRBV19; j_call: TRBJ2-7; d_call: TRBD1; cdr3_nt: TGTGCCAGTAGTACCCTAGACAGGGGGAAGTCGTACGAGCAGTACTTC; cdr3_aa: CASSTLDRGKSYEQYF
clone_size: few; v_call: TRBV3-1/TRBV3-2; j_call: TRBJ1-5; d_call: NA; cdr3_nt: TGTGCCAGCAGCCAAGGGCAGATCAATCAGCCCCAGCATTTT; cdr3_aa: CASSQGQINQPQHF
clone_size: NA; v_call: TRBV6-6; j_call: TRBJ2-7; d_call: NA; cdr3_nt: TGTGCCAGCAGGAAGGGAGGTGGGGGGGCCGTCGAGCAGTACTTC; cdr3_aa: CASRKGGGGAVEQYF
clone_size: NA; v_call: TRBV5-1; j_call: TRBJ2-7; d_call: TRBD1; cdr3_nt: TGCGCCAGCAGCTTGTGGACAGGGAACTACGAGCAGTACTTC; cdr3_aa: CASSLWTGNYEQYF
clone_size: NA; v_call: TRBV6-6; j_call: TRBJ1-2; d_call: TRBD1; cdr3_nt: TGTGCCAGCAGCCAATACCCGGGACAGGGTCTTGGCTACACCTTC; cdr3_aa: CASSQYPGQGLGYTF
clone_size: NA; v_call: TRBV28; j_call: TRBJ2-7; d_call: TRBD1; cdr3_nt: TGTGCCAGCAGTTCTCCTACTCCGGGACAGATTTACGAGCAGTACTTC; cdr3_aa: CASSSPTPGQIYEQYF
clone_size: few; v_call: TRBV28; j_call: TRBJ1-2; d_call: TRBD1; cdr3_nt: TGTGCCAGCAGACGGACAGGGCTTGGATATGGCTACACCTTC; cdr3_aa: CASRRTGLGYGYTF
clone_size: once; v_call: TRBV4-2; j_call: TRBJ1-1; d_call: TRBD1; cdr3_nt: TGTGCCAGCAGCCAACAGGGGGGTAACACTGAAGCTTTCTTT; cdr3_aa: CASSQQGGNTEAFF
clone_size: NA; v_call: TRBV25-1; j_call: TRBJ1-5; d_call: NA; cdr3_nt: TGTGCCAGCAGTGATTCGACAGGAAGTCAGCCCCAGCATTTT; cdr3_aa: CASSDSTGSQPQHF
clone_size: NA; v_call: TRBV2; j_call: TRBJ2-3; d_call: TRBD2; cdr3_nt: TGTGCCACCACTAGCGGGGTAAGCACAGATACGCAGTATTTT; cdr3_aa: CATTSGVSTDTQYF
clone_size: NA; v_call: TRBV25-1; j_call: TRBJ1-5; d_call: NA; cdr3_nt: TGTGCCAGCACTCAGGGCATCAATCAGCCCCAGCATTTT; cdr3_aa: CASTQGINQPQHF
clone_size: NA; v_call: TRBV5-1; j_call: TRBJ1-5; d_call: NA; cdr3_nt: TGCGCCAGCAGCCCAACTACAGGTCCCAATCAGCCCCAGCATTTT; cdr3_aa: CASSPTTGPNQPQHF
clone_size: NA; v_call: TRBV10-1; j_call: TRBJ2-5; d_call: NA; cdr3_nt: TGCGCCAGCAGTGAGTCAGGGGTTCAGGTGACCCAGTACTTC; cdr3_aa: CASSESGVQVTQYF
clone_size: NA; v_call: TRBV24-1; j_call: TRBJ1-4; d_call: NA; cdr3_nt: TGTGCCACCACGAAACGGGACTCCGAGGGGAAACTGTTTTTT; cdr3_aa: CATTKRDSEGKLFF
clone_size: NA; v_call: TRBV6-5; j_call: TRBJ2-7; d_call: NA; cdr3_nt: TGTGCCAGCAAAAAGGAGGGGCGTTCCTCCTACGAGCAGTACTTC; cdr3_aa: CASKKEGRSSYEQYF
clone_size: NA; v_call: TRBV6-1; j_call: TRBJ1-1; d_call: NA; cdr3_nt: TGTGCCAGCAGTGACGCGGGACGGCTAATGAACACTGAAGCTTTCTTT; cdr3_aa: CASSDAGRLMNTEAFF
clone_size: NA; v_call: TRBV7-9; j_call: TRBJ2-2; d_call: TRBD2; cdr3_nt: TGTGCCAGCAGCCCGAGACTAGCGGGGCCTAACACCGGGGAGCTGTTTTTT; cdr3_aa: CASSPRLAGPNTGELFF
clone_size: once; v_call: TRBV5-1; j_call: TRBJ1-1; d_call: NA; cdr3_nt: TGCGCCAGCAGCTTCACACAGTTTCAGTACACTGAAGCTTTCTTT; cdr3_aa: CASSFTQFQYTEAFF
clone_size: NA; v_call: TRBV5-8; j_call: TRBJ1-2; d_call: NA; cdr3_nt: TGTGCCAGCAGTGGATACGGACACCACTATGGCTACACCTTC; cdr3_aa: CASSGYGHHYGYTF
clone_size: NA; v_call: TRBV9; j_call: TRBJ2-3; d_call: NA; cdr3_nt: TGTGCCAGCAGCGTAGACATCGGGACTAGCACAGATACGCAGTATTTT; cdr3_aa: CASSVDIGTSTDTQYF
clone_size: NA; v_call: TRBV28; j_call: TRBJ2-5; d_call: TRBD2; cdr3_nt: TGTGCCAGCAGTTTATGGTCCTTAGGCGGGGGGCAGCAAGAGACCCAGTACTTC; cdr3_aa: CASSLWSLGGGQQETQYF
clone_size: NA; v_call: TRBV5-1; j_call: TRBJ1-1; d_call: TRBD1; cdr3_nt: TGCGCCAGCAGTCGGACAGGTAACACTGAAGCTTTCTTT; cdr3_aa: CASSRTGNTEAFF
clone_size: NA; v_call: TRBV19; j_call: TRBJ1-1; d_call: NA; cdr3_nt: TGTGCCAGTAGTATAGATCTCTCGAACACTGAAGCTTTCTTT; cdr3_aa: CASSIDLSNTEAFF
clone_size: NA; v_call: TRBV28; j_call: TRBJ2-4; d_call: TRBD1; cdr3_nt: TGTGCCAGCAGTGTTAGGGACAGTGGAAAAAACATTCAGTACTTC; cdr3_aa: CASSVRDSGKNIQYF
clone_size: NA; v_call: TRBV6-2/TRBV6-3; j_call: TRBJ1-2; d_call: NA; cdr3_nt: TGTGCCAGCAGTTACGCGGGGGTACAATGGAATGGCTACACCTTC; cdr3_aa: CASSYAGVQWNGYTF
clone_size: NA; v_call: TRBV6-4; j_call: TRBJ1-1; d_call: NA; cdr3_nt: TGTGCCAGCAGTGCCCTGCGGGGCACTGAAGCTTTCTTT; cdr3_aa: CASSALRGTEAFF
clone_size: NA; v_call: TRBV7-9; j_call: TRBJ1-2; d_call: TRBD1; cdr3_nt: TGTGCCAGCAGCGAGGGGGCAGGGGGCGATACCTTC; cdr3_aa: CASSEGAGGDTF
clone_size: NA; v_call: TRBV27; j_call: TRBJ1-5; d_call: TRBD1; cdr3_nt: TGTGCCAGCAGTCCCAACAGGGGCAGTAATCAGCCCCAGCATTTT; cdr3_aa: CASSPNRGSNQPQHF
clone_size: NA; v_call: TRBV6-1; j_call: TRBJ1-3; d_call: TRBD1; cdr3_nt: TGTGCCAGCAGTGTCCCCAGGGGGATCTCTGGAAACACCATATATTTT; cdr3_aa: CASSVPRGISGNTIYF